This T cell receptor beta chain was recorded in a study of T-cell memory formation after mild COVID-19. About the research overall: TCR clusters largely stayed donor specific. Study-level findings and limits: The finding that pre-infection memory included some responding clones suggested that cross-reactive memory joined.

This clonotype occurred many times. Its specificity is not known. This CDR3 comprises 16 residues. V was trimmed by 1 base and J by 0 bases, leaving 11 bases between them. The V gene's germline CDR1 is LGHNA and CDR2 YSLEER. TCR alpha and TCR beta cDNA libraries carrying sample barcodes and UMIs came from 5'RACE with constant-segment primers. TCRdb reprocessed the 5' RACE reads via MiXCR and lists one record per CDR3 protein. Seen here are under 450,000 distinct CDR3 sequences, under 15% observed once, and the top ten hold around a fifth. Sample: PBMCs or a T cell subset sorted from them (not recorded which). The sequence was collected from a man between 18 and 35 years old who had mild COVID-19 (a few samples of this study predate the infection). Cell type and time point are not known. This sequence joins TRBV4-3 and TRBJ2-3; weak D call: TRBD1 (5 bases). DNA for the CDR3: TGCGCCAGCAGCCAAGGGCAGGGTCCTAGCACAGATACGCAGTATTTT. This gives the protein CASSQGQGPSTDTQYF.